These 7 T cell receptor beta chains were sequenced from one sample in a study of blood T cell repertoires in COVID-19. Generated by immunoSEQ multiplex PCR, the TCRdb table keeps only in-frame clones and is missing some. The sample contains 150,000 or so clones, around 80% of which appear only once. Material for sequencing was peripheral blood. These receptors originate from a man aged 60 to 75 with acute or convalescent COVID-19.

This chain links TRBV9 with TRBJ2-1; 10 nucleotides agree with TRBD1. CDR3 size: 13 residues. J lost 8 bases, V lost 3 bases, and 2 bases had no gene match. Germline V gene lookup returns CDR1 SGDLS and CDR2 YYNGEE. CDR3 DNA sequence: TGTGCCAGCAGCGGGGACAGGGGCGATGAGCAGTTCTTC. Its protein is CASSGDRGDEQFF.

V is TRBV2 and J is TRBJ2-7; TRBD2 aligns across 9 bases. The CDR3 runs to 12 residues. From germline, CDR1 is SNHLY and CDR2 FYNNEI. The V gene end was trimmed by 6 bases and the J gene end by 5 bases; junction bases not matched to a gene: 2. The DNA for the CDR3 is TGTGCCAGCAGATTAGCGGGAGACGAGCAGTACTTC. Translation: CASRLAGDEQYF.

With respect to this clone: The junction departs from the called germline gene at one end, perhaps through a read error. The rearrangement links TRBV6-5 to TRBJ2-5, with D possibly TRBD1 on 6 matching bases. Germline assignment: CDR1 MNHEY and CDR2 SVGAGI. The CDR3 sequence is 14 residues long. This chain's CDR3 is CASTMGASAETRYF. The CDR3 DNA sequence: TGTGCCAGCACCATGGGGGCCAGCGCTGAGACCCGGTACTTC.

The rearrangement joins TRBV6-2 or TRBV6-3 to TRBJ2-2; possible D gene TRBD1, 5 bases. CDR3 length: 16 amino acids. Trimming shortened V by 0 bases and J by 2 bases, and 10 bases separated the two germline ends. Germline V gene lookup returns CDR1 MNHEY and CDR2 SVGEGT. The CDR3 nucleotides read TGTGCCAGCAGTTACTCAGGCCAGGGAAACACCGGGGAGCTGTTTTTT. Its translation is CASSYSGQGNTGELFF.

V gene TRBV27 combines with J gene TRBJ1-6, with 8 bases fitting TRBD1. This CDR3 spans 15 amino acids. The V segment lost 5 bases and the J segment 0 bases; nucleotides outside the gene matches: 0. Germline V CDR1 and CDR2: MNHEY, SMNVEV (reference sequence). The CDR3 nucleotides read TGTGCCAGCAGTACAGGGGGCTCCTATAATTCACCCCTCCACTTT. It specifies CASSTGGSYNSPLHF.

DNA of the CDR3: TGTGCCTGGAGTGTAGGGGGGGACGAGCAGTACTTC. Protein sequence: CAWSVGGDEQYF. The J gene is TRBJ2-7, the V gene TRBV30, with D perhaps matching TRBD2 (7 bases). The V end lost 0 bases, the J end lost 5 bases, and 8 bases lay between the germline ends. The germline CDR1 and CDR2 sequences are GTSNPN and SVGIG (reference sequence). This CDR3 contains 12 residues.

The chain carries TRBV9 and TRBJ1-2; TRBD1 is a possible D gene (5 bases). Per the germline V gene, CDR1 is SGDLS and CDR2 is YYNGEE. Trimming stripped 2 bases from V and 8 bases from J, with 10 bases between. The CDR3 runs 12 residues. The CDR3 loop is CASSVPGMGYTF. In DNA form, the CDR3 reads TGTGCCAGCAGCGTGCCAGGGATGGGCTACACCTTC.